The clone carrying this TCR beta chain was seen many times. V dropped 0 bases and J dropped 5; count of bases not matched to a gene: 9. The CDR3 covers 15 residues. The germline V gene encodes CDR1 DFQATT and CDR2 SNEGSKA (reference sequence). RNA transcripts yielded amplified TCR beta CDR3 regions. First-round RT-PCR relied on HTBI primers, and a second-round multiplex PCR came next. TCRdb independently ran MiXCR on the multiplex PCR reads; one entry per CDR3 protein. The repertoire holds hundreds of thousands of distinct CDR3 sequences, with 20% to 25% as singletons. The entry originates in a study of Graves' ophthalmopathy and Graves' hyperthyroidism. Stable hyperthyroidism referred to disease that showed no ophthalmopathy within 18 months of follow-up.

The TCR originated in a woman aged 18-29 years with stable Graves' hyperthyroidism. The sequenced material came from peripheral blood. This chain connects TRBV20-1 to TRBJ2-5, with TRBD1 matching over 7 bases. The CDR3 sequence is CSARDGKTGAETQYF. CDR3 in DNA: TGCAGTGCTAGAGATGGTAAAACAGGGGCCGAGACCCAGTACTTC.